Presented here are 7 T cell receptor beta chains from one specimen sequenced in a study of blood T cell repertoires in COVID-19. The table came from immunoSEQ multiplex PCR; TCRdb's copy has only in-frame clones and leaves some out. Among 100,000 to 150,000 clones listed, roughly 88% were seen once. Sequenced: peripheral blood. Receptors originate from an elderly woman with acute or convalescent COVID-19.

This chain joins TRBV7-2 and TRBJ2-1, with D perhaps matching TRBD2 (6 bases). The germline V gene encodes CDR1 SGHTA and CDR2 FQGNSA. The CDR3 length is 13 residues. V shed 3 bases and J shed 15 bases, with 18 bases lying between them. The CDR3 DNA reads as TGTGCCAGCAGCTTCGGGACTGCTCATGTTCGGTTCTTC. Translation gives CASSFGTAHVRFF. The full variable domain, its missing parts supplied by reference TRBV7-2 and TRBJ2-1, is GAGVSQSPSNKVTEKGKDVELRCDPISGHTALYWYRQSLGQGLEFLIYFQGNSAPDKSGLPSDRFSAERTGGSVSTLTIQRTQQEDSAVYLCASSFGTAHVRFFGPGTRLTVL.

The chain links TRBV28 to TRBJ1-1; no firm D call. Germline CDR1 and CDR2: MDHEN and SYDVKM. The CDR3 has 14 amino acids. V was trimmed by 3 bases and J by 0 bases, leaving 8 bases between them. The CDR3 nucleotides read TGTGCCAGCAGTTTCTCCGGGTTGAACACTGAAGCTTTCTTT. It encodes CASSFSGLNTEAFF.

This chain links TRBV5-6 with TRBJ1-1, with a weak D call TRBD1 (6 bases). From germline, CDR1 is SGHDT and CDR2 YYEEEE. V lost 3 bases and J lost 5, with 17 bases in between. The CDR3 is 15 amino acids. The CDR3 coding sequence is TGTGCCAGCAGCTCAAGACGGGAGGGGGGTACTGAAGCTTTCTTT. Protein sequence: CASSSRREGGTEAFF.

This clone has only a few counts. The V gene is TRBV19, the J gene TRBJ2-2; 14 positions agree with TRBD2. The germline V gene encodes CDR1 LNHDA and CDR2 SQIVND (reference sequence). The CDR3 loop spans 18 amino acids. V shed 7 bases and J 4 bases; nucleotides not matched to a gene: 11. The CDR3 coding sequence is TGTGCCAGTACCGGGACTAGCGGGAGTTTAGGGAGCACCGGGGAGCTGTTTTTT. Protein: CASTGTSGSLGSTGELFF.

This clone showed up just once. This rearrangement joins TRBV4-1 to TRBJ2-2; TRBD2 is a possible D gene (5 bases). Trimming left V 0 bases short and J 6 bases short, with 17 bases between. This CDR3 comprises 17 residues. In germline, CDR1 is MGHRA, CDR2 YSYEKL. This CDR3 is CASSQDRASSDPGELFF. As DNA, the CDR3 is TGCGCCAGCAGCCAAGATCGAGCTAGCTCAGACCCCGGGGAGCTGTTTTTT.

This chain uses TRBV5-1 with TRBJ2-5; a weak D match, TRBD2 (6 bases). V gave up 6 bases and J gave up 2 bases, with 11 bases separating them. Germline CDR1 and CDR2: SGHRS and YFSETQ. CDR3 size: 13 residues. CDR3 sequence (DNA): TGCGCCAGCATGCGGGACGGACAAGAGACCCAGTACTTC. The encoded protein is CASMRDGQETQYF.

The chain employs TRBV23-1 and TRBJ2-5, with 7 bases matching TRBD1. TRBV23-1 is labeled an ORF, and its function is uncertain. V shed 0 bases, J shed 5 bases, and the junction held 9 bases outside the gene matches. CDR3 length: 16 residues. This chain's CDR3 is CASSQSGLGQWETQYF. In DNA, the CDR3 is TGCGCCAGCAGTCAATCAGGGCTGGGACAGTGGGAGACCCAGTACTTC.